These 23 T cell receptor beta chains came from one sample sequenced in a study of blood T cell repertoires in COVID-19. Method: immunoSEQ multiplex PCR; TCRdb's copy keeps in-frame clones and lacks some. The data contain 55,000 to 75,000 clones, around 82% of them singletons. Sequencing was carried out using peripheral blood. These TCRs come from a man older than 75 with active COVID-19.

For this clone: One junction end does not reproduce the germline sequence, and a read error may be involved. Other DNA sequences within the sample encode an identical CDR3. The rearrangement links TRBV4-3 to TRBJ2-7; D not certain. From germline, CDR1 is LGHNA and CDR2 YSLEER. The CDR3 runs 13 residues. The CDR3 loop reads CASSQVSRGEQYF. The CDR3, as DNA: TGCGCCAGCAGTCAAGTCTCGCGCGGAGAGCAGTACTTC.

The chain joins TRBV29-1 to TRBJ2-1; TRBD2 aligns across 7 bases. The ends lost 7 bases at V and 2 bases at J; junction bases unmatched: 5. The CDR3 is 13 amino acids. Germline values: CDR1 SQVTM, CDR2 ANQGSEA. For the CDR3, the DNA is TGCAGCGCGAAGCGGGAACCCTACAATGAGCAGTTCTTC. This sequence encodes CSAKREPYNEQFF.

This clone was seen once. CDR3 sequence reads: CASSLLAGYEQYF. In DNA form, the CDR3 reads TGTGCCAGCAGTTTACTAGCGGGCTACGAGCAGTACTTC. This chain joins TRBV27 and TRBJ2-7; 8 nucleotides agree with TRBD2. CDR3 size: 13 residues. V shed 2 bases and J 3 bases; nucleotides not matched to a gene: 0. Germline CDR1 reads MNHEY; CDR2 reads SMNVEV (reference sequence).

This chain uses TRBV2 with TRBJ2-2, with 12 bases aligning to TRBD2. The CDR3 has 17 amino acids. With 2 bases clipped from V and 5 bases from J, the junction kept 6 bases outside the gene matches. CDR1 and CDR2 (germline): SNHLY, FYNNEI. The CDR3 region is CASSEFRTSGETGELFF. Here the CDR3 DNA reads TGTGCCAGCAGTGAATTCAGGACTAGCGGGGAAACCGGGGAGCTGTTTTTT.

The chain carries TRBV7-2 and TRBJ1-5, with a weak D call TRBD1 (5 bases). This CDR3 contains 15 residues. The germline V gene encodes CDR1 SGHTA and CDR2 FQGNSA. V was trimmed by 5 bases and J by 5 bases, leaving 16 bases between them. The CDR3 bases are TGTGCCAGCAGCCCACTGTTGGGGGGGGATCAGCCCCAGCATTTT. Translation: CASSPLLGGDQPQHF.

The V gene is TRBV4-2, the J gene TRBJ2-2, with 13 bases matching TRBD2. The CDR3 has 18 amino acids. Trimming removed 0 bases from V and 7 bases from J; junction bases left unmatched: 8. CDR1 and CDR2 (germline): LGHNA, YNFKEQ. The DNA for the CDR3 is TGTGCCAGCAGCCAAGAGGGAGGACTAGCGGGAGTTAACGGGGAGCTGTTTTTT. This gives the protein CASSQEGGLAGVNGELFF.

The rearrangement uses TRBV6-5 and TRBJ2-5, with D perhaps TRBD1 (7 bases). This CDR3 has 14 amino acids. Germline-derived CDR1 and CDR2 are MNHEY and SVGAGI. The ends were cut back, 8 bases at V and 2 bases at J, with 15 bases in the middle. CDR3 sequence (DNA): TGTGCCAGCGGACTAAGGGACAGACAAGAGACCCAGTACTTC. Translated, it gives CASGLRDRQETQYF.

This chain uses TRBV9 with TRBJ2-6; tentatively, D is TRBD1 (6 bases). Germline-derived CDR1 and CDR2 are SGDLS and YYNGEE. The CDR3 is made up of 19 amino acids. V dropped 1 base and J dropped 4 bases, with 21 bases sitting between them. The CDR3 coding sequence is TGTGCCAGCAGCGTACATAATGCCAGGGGCGCAGCGGGGGCCAACGTCCTGACTTTC. Protein sequence: CASSVHNARGAAGANVLTF.

This clone was picked up one time. V is TRBV29-1 and J is TRBJ1-1; 7 bases line up with TRBD1. This CDR3 is 10 amino acids long. Germline values: CDR1 SQVTM, CDR2 ANQGSEA. V lost 6 bases to trimming and J lost 7 bases; unmatched junction nucleotides: 2. CDR3 region: CSVTGFEAFF. CDR3 sequence (DNA): TGCAGCGTGACAGGGTTTGAAGCTTTCTTT.

The chain is built from TRBV29-1 and TRBJ2-1; TRBD2 is a possible D gene (6 bases). V lost 6 bases and J 0 bases, leaving 9 bases between the germline ends. Germline CDR1 SQVTM, CDR2 ANQGSEA. There are 13 residues in the CDR3. CDR3 in amino acids: CSVRGASYNEQFF. The CDR3 coding sequence is TGCAGCGTGCGGGGCGCCTCCTACAATGAGCAGTTCTTC.

About this clone: The same CDR3 is also encoded by other DNA sequences in this sample. The chain has TRBV9 and TRBJ2-7, with 8 bases identical to TRBD1. This CDR3 has 14 amino acids. The V gene's germline CDR1 is SGDLS and CDR2 YYNGEE. After removal of 0 bases from V and 3 bases from J, the junction contained 2 bases not matched to a gene. CDR3 region: CASSVGQGNYEQYF. Written as DNA, the CDR3 is TGTGCCAGCAGCGTAGGACAGGGGAACTACGAGCAGTACTTC.

The chain recombines TRBV6-2 or TRBV6-3 with TRBJ1-2; D unresolved. Trimming removed 3 bases at V and 3 bases at J, with 8 bases between. The CDR3 runs 13 residues. CDR1 is MNHEY, CDR2 SVGEGT, per germline. The CDR3 spells CASSYEADYGYTF. In DNA, the CDR3 is TGTGCCAGCAGTTATGAGGCGGACTATGGCTACACCTTC.

The J gene is TRBJ1-5, the V gene TRBV25-1, with TRBD1 identical over 7 bases. The CDR3 has 14 amino acids. The germline V gene has CDR1 MGHDK and CDR2 SYGVNS. V lost 6 bases, J lost 6 bases, and 8 bases stayed unmatched. This CDR3 is CASSPEGAGQPQHF. The CDR3 DNA reads as TGTGCCAGCAGCCCAGAGGGGGCTGGTCAGCCCCAGCATTTT.

This sequence joins TRBV5-1 and TRBJ2-3; 12 bases match TRBD2. Germline V gives CDR1 SGHRS, CDR2 YFSETQ. The V gene end was trimmed by 7 bases and the J gene end by 4 bases; junction bases not matched to a gene: 13. The CDR3 is 17 residues long. CDR3 nucleotides: TGCGCCAGCGACCCGGGACTAGCGGGTCTCCCCGCAGATACGCAGTATTTT. Translating it yields CASDPGLAGLPADTQYF.

The CDR3 here is CASNRGSSYEQYF. CDR3 nucleotide sequence: TGTGCCAGCAACCGGGGGAGCTCCTACGAGCAGTACTTC. The chain joins TRBV6-5 to TRBJ2-7; a weak D match, TRBD2 (6 bases). V dropped 7 bases and J dropped 0 bases, with 10 bases sitting between them. This CDR3 contains 13 residues. Germline V gene sequence: CDR1 MNHEY, CDR2 SVGAGI.

There are a few counts of this clone. V gene TRBV19 combines with J gene TRBJ1-5, with a tentative D call TRBD1 (5 bases). V gave up 5 bases and J gave up 6 bases, with 14 bases separating them. There are 14 residues in the CDR3. In germline, CDR1 is LNHDA, CDR2 SQIVND (reference sequence). This CDR3 reads CASSLQGFGQPQHF. The CDR3 DNA reads as TGTGCCAGTAGTTTGCAGGGTTTCGGTCAGCCCCAGCATTTT.

V is TRBV7-2 and J is TRBJ1-3; D is unclear. Between the trimmed V and J ends, which lost 1 base and 2 bases, there was a span of 9 bases. Germline CDR1 is SGHTA and CDR2 is FQGNSA. The CDR3 runs 15 residues. The CDR3 protein is CASSLVNSPGNTIYF. The CDR3 nucleotides are TGTGCCAGCAGCTTAGTTAATAGTCCTGGAAACACCATATATTTT.

V is TRBV5-6 and J is TRBJ2-2; possibly TRBD2 for D (6 bases). The CDR3 extends over 14 amino acids. V was shortened by 2 bases and J by 8 bases, with 13 bases between the two germline ends. Germline-derived CDR1 and CDR2 are SGHDT and YYEEEE. In nucleotides, the CDR3 is TGTGCCAGCAGCTTTCCGGGACTGTCTGGGGAGCTGTTTTTT. Residues: CASSFPGLSGELFF.

V usage is TRBV7-9 and J usage is TRBJ1-2; TRBD1 matches at 7 bases. This CDR3 spans 15 amino acids. With 4 bases clipped from V and 0 bases from J, the junction kept 5 bases outside the gene matches. Germline CDR1 reads SEHNR; CDR2 reads FQNEAQ (reference sequence). CDR3 sequence: CASSYGTATNYGYTF. The CDR3 DNA follows: TGTGCCAGCAGCTACGGGACAGCAACTAACTATGGCTACACCTTC.

The genes are TRBV6-5 and TRBJ2-7, with D tentatively TRBD1 (6 bases). The CDR3 contains 15 residues. Germline V gene lookup returns CDR1 MNHEY and CDR2 SVGAGI. Trimming removed 6 bases at V and 4 bases at J, with 19 bases between. In nucleotides, the CDR3 is TGTGCCAGCAGCCGCCCGGGGCAGGGGCGGTACGAGCAGTACTTC. It codes for CASSRPGQGRYEQYF.

The chain joins TRBV19 to TRBJ1-2; 7 bases line up with TRBD1. CDR1 and CDR2 from the germline V gene are LNHDA and SQIVND (reference sequence). J gave up 2 bases and V 7 bases, and 13 bases lay outside the gene matches. The CDR3 is 16 amino acids. The CDR3 DNA is TGTGCCAGTACCAAATCGGACAGGCGGTCGAACTATGGCTACACCTTC. It yields the protein CASTKSDRRSNYGYTF.

This sequence joins TRBV27 and TRBJ1-2; perhaps TRBD1 as D (6 bases). The CDR3 consists of 15 residues. Germline values: CDR1 MNHEY, CDR2 SMNVEV (reference sequence). V lost 4 bases to trimming and J lost 4 bases, with 16 bases between them. CDR3 nucleotides: TGTGCCAGCAGTTACTTAGTAGGGGGGGGCTATGGCTACACCTTC. Protein product: CASSYLVGGGYGYTF.

The chain combines TRBV7-9 with TRBJ2-1; a weak D match, TRBD2 (6 bases). This CDR3 comprises 12 residues. Germline values: CDR1 SEHNR, CDR2 FQNEAQ (reference sequence). The germline V and J ends were trimmed by 2 bases and 10 bases, with 9 bases remaining between them. DNA of the CDR3: TGTGCCAGCAGCTTAACACTAGCCGAGCAGTTCTTC. It is translated as CASSLTLAEQFF.